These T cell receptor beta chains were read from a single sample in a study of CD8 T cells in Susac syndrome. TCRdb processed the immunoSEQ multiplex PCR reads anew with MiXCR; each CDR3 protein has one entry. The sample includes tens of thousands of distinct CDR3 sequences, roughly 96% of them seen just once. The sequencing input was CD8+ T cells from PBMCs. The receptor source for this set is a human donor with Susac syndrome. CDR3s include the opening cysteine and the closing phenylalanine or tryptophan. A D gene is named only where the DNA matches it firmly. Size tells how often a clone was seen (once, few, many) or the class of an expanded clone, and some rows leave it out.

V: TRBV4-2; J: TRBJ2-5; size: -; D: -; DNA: TGTGCCAGCAGCCGGGCCGGAGCTCTATCGGGAGAGACCCAGTACTTC; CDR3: CASSRAGALSGETQYF
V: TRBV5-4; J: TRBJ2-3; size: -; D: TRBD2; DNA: TGTGCCAGCAGCTTGCGGCGGGGGGTCTACACAGATACGCAGTATTTT; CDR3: CASSLRRGVYTDTQYF
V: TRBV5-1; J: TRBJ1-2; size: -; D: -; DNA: TGCGCCAGCAGCCTAAGGGACGGCTATGGCTACACCTTC; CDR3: CASSLRDGYGYTF
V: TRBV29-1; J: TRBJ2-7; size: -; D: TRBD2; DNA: TGCAGCGCCGGCGGACTAGCGGGGGGTAGCTCCTACGAGCAGTACTTC; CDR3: CSAGGLAGGSSYEQYF
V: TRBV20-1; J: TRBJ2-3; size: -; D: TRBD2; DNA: TGCAGTGCTAGTCCCGGGACTAGCGACTCGGGGGATACGCAGTATTTT; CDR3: CSASPGTSDSGDTQYF
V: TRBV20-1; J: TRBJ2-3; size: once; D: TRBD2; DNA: TGCAGTGCTATAGCGGGGACAGATACGCAGTATTTT; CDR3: CSAIAGTDTQYF
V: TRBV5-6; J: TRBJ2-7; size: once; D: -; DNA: TGTGCCAGCAGCCGACCCTCTACCAGCGAGCAGTACTTC; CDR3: CASSRPSTSEQYF
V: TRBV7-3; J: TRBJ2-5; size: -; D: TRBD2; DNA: TGTGCCAGCAGCTTCGGCGGGGGGCGTCAAGAGACCCAGTACTTC; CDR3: CASSFGGGRQETQYF
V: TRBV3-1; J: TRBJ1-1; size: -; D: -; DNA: TGTGCCAGCAGCGGGAGCACTGAAGCTTTCTTT; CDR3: CASSGSTEAFF
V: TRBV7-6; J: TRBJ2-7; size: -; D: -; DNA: TGTGCCAGCAGCCCCCTAGGGACCTCCTACGAGCAGTACTTC; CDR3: CASSPLGTSYEQYF
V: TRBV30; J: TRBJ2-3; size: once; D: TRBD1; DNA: TGTGCCTGGATCCCCGGGACAGGGGGCGCAGATACGCAGTATTTT; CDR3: CAWIPGTGGADTQYF
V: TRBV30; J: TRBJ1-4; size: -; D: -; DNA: TGTGCCTGGAATCGCCCGGGGGCTTTTGGTGAAAAACTGTTTTTT; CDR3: CAWNRPGAFGEKLFF
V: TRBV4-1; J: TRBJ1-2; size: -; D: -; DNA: TGCGCCAGCAGCCAAGAGGGGGGGGCTGGCTATGGCTACACCTTC; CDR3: CASSQEGGAGYGYTF
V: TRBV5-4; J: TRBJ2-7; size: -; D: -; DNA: TGTGTCAGCAGCTCATCTTCCTACGAGCAGTACTTC; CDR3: CVSSSSSYEQYF
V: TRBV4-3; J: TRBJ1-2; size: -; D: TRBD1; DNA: TGCGCCAGCAGCCAGTGGCAGGGGGGCCCTGGCTACACCTTC; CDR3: CASSQWQGGPGYTF
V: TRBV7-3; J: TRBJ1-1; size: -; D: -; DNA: TGTGCCAGCAGCGCCCTTGGGGGTACTGAAGCTTTCTTT; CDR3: CASSALGGTEAFF
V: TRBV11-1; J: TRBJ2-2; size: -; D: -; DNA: TGTGCCAGCAGCCGTGACACAGACACCGGGGAGCTGTTTTTT; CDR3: CASSRDTDTGELFF
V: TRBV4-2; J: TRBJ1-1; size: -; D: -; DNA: TGTGCCAGCAGCCTGCAGGTAGCGACTGAAGCTTTCTTT; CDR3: CASSLQVATEAFF
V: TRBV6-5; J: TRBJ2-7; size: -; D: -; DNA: TGTGCCAGCAGTTACACGAGGTCCGCCTACGAGCAGTACTTC; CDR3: CASSYTRSAYEQYF
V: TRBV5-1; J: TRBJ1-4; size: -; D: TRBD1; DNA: TGCGCCAGCAGCTCCCTTCATATGGACAGGGGAGTTAATGAAAAACTGTTTTTT; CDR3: CASSSLHMDRGVNEKLFF
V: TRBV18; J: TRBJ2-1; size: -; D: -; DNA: TGTGCCAGCTCACCGGACCGAGACAATGAGCAGTTCTTC; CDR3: CASSPDRDNEQFF
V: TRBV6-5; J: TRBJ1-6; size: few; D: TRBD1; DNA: TGTGCCAGCAGTTTCGATACCTTCTTTGAGGGACAGGCTCTGTCCCATTCACCCCTCCACTTT; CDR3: CASSFDTFFEGQALSHSPLHF
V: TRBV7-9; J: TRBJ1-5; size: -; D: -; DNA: TGTGCCAGCAGCCGGAACGGGGATCAGCCCCAGCATTTT; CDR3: CASSRNGDQPQHF
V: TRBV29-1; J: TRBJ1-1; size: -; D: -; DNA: TGCAGCGTTGACGGGACAAACACTGAAGCTTTCTTT; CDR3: CSVDGTNTEAFF
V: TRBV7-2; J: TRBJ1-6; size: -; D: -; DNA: TGTGCCAGCAGCTTGGACCCTTCAACACCCCTCCACTTT; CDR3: CASSLDPSTPLHF
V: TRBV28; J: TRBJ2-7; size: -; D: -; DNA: TGTGCCAGCGGGGAGCGGTCCTACGAGCAGTACTTC; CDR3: CASGERSYEQYF
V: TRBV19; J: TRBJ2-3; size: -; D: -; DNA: TGTGCCAGTAGTATTCGGGCAGGGGACACAGATACGCAGTATTTT; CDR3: CASSIRAGDTDTQYF
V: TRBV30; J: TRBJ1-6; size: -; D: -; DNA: TGTGCCTGGAGTGACGAACTCTGGACCCGCGTTAACAATTCACCCCTCCACTTT; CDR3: CAWSDELWTRVNNSPLHF
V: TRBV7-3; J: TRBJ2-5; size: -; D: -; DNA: TGTGCCAGCAGCTTTGGGGGCAGGGGCCAAGAGACCCAGTACTTC; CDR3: CASSFGGRGQETQYF
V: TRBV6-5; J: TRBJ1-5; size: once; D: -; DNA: TGTGCCAGCAGGCAGGGAGGGCATAGCAATCAGCCCCAGCATTTT; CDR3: CASRQGGHSNQPQHF
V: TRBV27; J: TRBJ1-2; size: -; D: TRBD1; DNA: TGTGCCAGCAGTTCGGGACAGCCTTATGGCTACACCTTC; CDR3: CASSSGQPYGYTF
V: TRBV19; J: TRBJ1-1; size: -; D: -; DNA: TGTGCCAGTAGTCCGCTGACGGATCCGTTCCCTTTGAACACTGAAGCTTTCTTT; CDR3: CASSPLTDPFPLNTEAFF
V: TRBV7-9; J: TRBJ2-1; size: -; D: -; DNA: TGTGCCAGCAGCTTAGGGGTACCGGGACCTATACACAATGAGCAGTTCTTC; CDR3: CASSLGVPGPIHNEQFF
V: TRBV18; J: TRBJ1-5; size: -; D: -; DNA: TGTGCCAGCTCGCCGGGAGAGAATCAGCCCCAGCATTTT; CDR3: CASSPGENQPQHF
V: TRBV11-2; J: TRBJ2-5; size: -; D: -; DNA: TGTGCCAGCAGCTTAGATGCCCCGGGGCCTCGGTACTTC; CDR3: CASSLDAPGPRYF
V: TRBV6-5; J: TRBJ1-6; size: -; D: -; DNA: TGTGCCAGCAGTTACAGGCCGGGGGGGCCGGGTTCACCCCTCCACTTT; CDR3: CASSYRPGGPGSPLHF
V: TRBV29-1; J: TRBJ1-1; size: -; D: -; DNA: TGCAGCGGCAGAGGGGGTTTTAACACTGAAGCTTTCTTT; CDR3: CSGRGGFNTEAFF
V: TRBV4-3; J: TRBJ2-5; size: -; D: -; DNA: TGCGCCAGCAGCCAAGATGTGGGACCGATAGGGGAGACCCAGTACTTC; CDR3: CASSQDVGPIGETQYF
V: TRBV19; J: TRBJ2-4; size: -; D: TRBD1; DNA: TGTGCCACCAATGTAGAGGGACAGAAGTACTTC; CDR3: CATNVEGQKYF